The 27 T cell receptor beta chains below all came from one sample that was sequenced in a study of CD8+ T cells in alopecia areata. CD4, CD8alpha, NKG2D, NKG2ACE and other markers were used to sort pooled cutaneous lymph node cells. TCR sequencing used cDNA made by reverse transcription of extracted RNA. The assay was immunoSEQ multiplex PCR, and TCRdb's table has in-frame clones only and misses some. This repertoire lists roughly 260,000 clones without singletons; 1.2% sits in the top ten. Material: CD4+ T cells sorted from a lymph node. The receptors originated from a C3H/HeJ mouse with alopecia areata. The mice in this strain carry MHC haplotype H2-k.

This clone was counted ten times or more. The gene names given are mouse names. The read ends 4 residues shy of where the CDR3 ends; the end is completed using the germline J gene. This rearrangement joins TRBV13-2 to TRBJ2-1, with 7 nucleotides matching TRBD2. Germline CDR1 NNHNN, CDR2 SYGAGS (reference sequence). The CDR3 loop spans 14 amino acids. V lost 3 bases and J lost 1; bases outside the gene matches: 1. CDR3 sequence: CASGGWGNYAEQFF. Incomplete CDR3 DNA: TGTGCCAGCGGTGGCTGGGGGAACTATGCT.

In regard to this clone: The genes are named according to mouse. The read stops 4 residues short of the end of the CDR3; the missing end is completed from the germline J gene. This CDR3 is also generated by other DNA sequences in the sample. The chain uses TRBV5 and TRBJ2-7; D possibly corresponds to TRBD1 (5 bases). Germline V gene lookup returns CDR1 LGHNA and CDR2 YNLKQL (reference sequence). The CDR3 loop spans 13 amino acids. CDR3: CASSQDRVYEQYF. The part of the CDR3 DNA that was read is TGTGCCAGCAGCCAAGACAGGGTATAT.

In the case of this clone: Gene names are the mouse ones. The CDR3 is cut off 4 residues early in the read; its end comes from the germline J gene. The V call is TRBV13-1, the J call TRBJ2-7; maybe TRBD1 (5 bases). This CDR3 comprises 13 residues. From germline, CDR1 is NSHNY and CDR2 SYGAGN. V was pared by 4 bases and J by 3 bases, with 11 bases between. Incomplete CDR3 DNA: TGTGCCAGCAGTTCCCGCCAGGGCTAT. Amino acid sequence: CASSSRQGY. In full, the CDR3 reads CASSSRQGYEQYF.

As regards this clone: The genes and germline here are from mouse. The CDR3 end falls 4 residues outside the read, so it is completed with the germline J gene. This same CDR3 is encoded by further DNA sequences in the sample. V gene TRBV19 combines with J gene TRBJ2-3, with 8 bases fitting TRBD1. CDR1 and CDR2 from the germline V gene are FNHDT and SITEND (reference sequence). The CDR3 spans 15 residues. The junction had 4 bases not matched to a gene; V was cut back by 4 bases and J by 0 bases. The CDR3 DNA, read in part, is TGTGCCAGCAGTCCCGGACAGGGTAGTGCAGAA. Its translation is CASSPGQGSAE. The full CDR3 reads CASSPGQGSAETLYF.

This clone has only a few counts. Mouse gene names apply. Read coverage stops 4 residues before the CDR3 terminus; the germline J gene supplies the remainder. This rearrangement joins TRBV13-1 to TRBJ2-5; TRBD1 aligns across 11 bases. Germline V lookup: CDR1 NSHNY, CDR2 SYGAGN. V trimming: 4 bases; J trimming: 3 bases; junction bases outside the gene matches: 4. This CDR3 spans 15 amino acids. CDR3 region: CASSLRDRGQDTQYF. CDR3 bases read: TGTGCCAGCAGTCTCCGGGACAGGGGGCAAGAC.

This clone has a handful of counts. Gene names follow the mouse nomenclature. The read ends 4 residues before the CDR3 terminus; that terminus is restored from the germline J gene. The genes are TRBV31 and TRBJ2-7; TRBD1 agrees at 7 bases. The CDR3 length is 13 residues. From germline, CDR1 is GKSSPN and CDR2 SITVG. The sequenced part of the CDR3 DNA is TGTGCCTGGAGTCTACAGGGGTCCCAT. It translates to CAWSLQGSH. The entire CDR3 sequence reads CAWSLQGSHEQYF.

This clone was picked up a small number of times. Each gene name is a mouse one. The read ends 4 residues shy of where the CDR3 ends; the end is completed using the germline J gene. The chain employs TRBV13-1 and TRBJ2-7, with a tentative D call TRBD1 (6 bases). Trimming shortened V by 7 bases and J by 1 base, and 9 bases separated the two germline ends. This CDR3 is built from 12 residues. From germline, CDR1 is NSHNY and CDR2 SYGAGN. The covered CDR3 bases are TGTGCCAGCGGACAGCCTTCCTAT. Amino acid sequence: CASGQPSY. The entire CDR3 sequence reads CASGQPSYEQYF.

This clone occurred a few times. Gene names refer to mouse genes. The read falls 4 residues short of the CDR3 end, and the missing part is taken from the germline J gene. The chain has TRBV5 and TRBJ2-3; TRBD2 might be the D (7 bases). The CDR3 runs 16 residues. CDR1 LGHNA and CDR2 YNLKQL come from the germline V gene (reference sequence). The ends were cut back, 3 bases at V and 0 bases at J, with 13 bases in the middle. CDR3 DNA (partial): TGTGCCAGCAGCCACGTGGGGGGCACTAGTGCAGAA. Amino acid sequence: CASSHVGGTSAE. The complete CDR3 protein is CASSHVGGTSAETLYF.

As concerns this clone: Germline and genes here are mouse. With the read ending 4 residues before the CDR3 end, the germline J gene is used to fill in that end. The chain links TRBV13-2 to TRBJ2-1, with 7 bases fitting TRBD1. This CDR3 has 15 amino acids. Germline V CDR1 and CDR2: NNHNN, SYGAGS (reference sequence). V trimming: 2 bases; J trimming: 3 bases; junction bases outside the gene matches: 5. The CDR3 sequence is CASGEETGTYAEQFF. The part of the CDR3 DNA that was read is TGTGCCAGCGGTGAAGAGACAGGGACCTATGCT.

There are a few counts of this clone. Germline and genes here are mouse. This CDR3 is CASSGTGGPSYEQYF. The CDR3 bases that were read are TGTGCCAGCAGTGGGACTGGGGGGCCCTCCTAT. This rearrangement joins TRBV19 to TRBJ2-7; TRBD2 matches 12 bases. The read halts 4 residues ahead of the CDR3 end, with the missing end drawn from the germline J gene. The CDR3 covers 15 residues. Unmatched junction bases numbered 2, after V lost 4 bases and J lost 0 bases. Germline V gives CDR1 FNHDT, CDR2 SITEND (reference sequence). Complete variable domain (other parts from reference TRBV19 and TRBJ2-7): GGIITQTPKFLIGQEGQKLTLKCQQNFNHDTMYWYRQDSGKGLRLIYYSITENDLQKGDLSEGYDASREKKSSFSLTVTSAQKNEMAVFLCASSGTGGPSYEQYFGPGTRLTVL.

In the case of this clone: The genes and germline here are from mouse. The read halts 4 residues ahead of the CDR3 end, with the missing end drawn from the germline J gene. The chain employs TRBV13-3 and TRBJ1-1; 9 bases map to TRBD1. CDR1 is NNHDY, CDR2 SYVADS, per germline. This CDR3 has 14 residues. The V segment lost 5 bases and the J segment 4 bases; nucleotides outside the gene matches: 6. Partial CDR3 DNA: TGTGCCAGCAGGAACAGGGGGCTGGGCACA. Translating gives CASRNRGLGT. The CDR3 as a whole reads CASRNRGLGTEVFF.

This clone has only a few counts. Gene names and germline refer to mouse. The read halts 4 residues ahead of the CDR3 end, with the missing end drawn from the germline J gene. Other DNA sequences within the sample encode an identical CDR3. This chain joins TRBV13-1 and TRBJ2-3; 11 bases are shared with TRBD2. Germline CDR1 NSHNY, CDR2 SYGAGN. The V segment lost 3 bases and the J segment 4 bases; nucleotides outside the gene matches: 4. The CDR3 totals 15 residues. The CDR3 loop reads CASSGRDWGTETLYF. CDR3 bases read: TGTGCCAGCAGTGGGCGGGACTGGGGGACAGAA.

This clone was seen a handful of times. Here the gene names and germline are mouse. With the read ending 4 residues before the CDR3 end, the germline J gene is used to fill in that end. This same CDR3 is encoded by further DNA sequences in the sample. The chain joins TRBV13-1 to TRBJ1-2, with D possibly being TRBD1 (6 bases). This CDR3 is 14 amino acids long. The germline V gene encodes CDR1 NSHNY and CDR2 SYGAGN. V lost 4 bases, J lost 0 bases, and 10 bases lay in between. Here the CDR3 reads CASSPQGANSDYTF. CDR3 DNA (partial): TGTGCCAGCAGTCCACAGGGTGCAAACTCC.

Note on this clone: Genes here carry mouse names. The read ends 3 residues shy of where the CDR3 ends; the end is completed using the germline J gene. The chain joins TRBV5 to TRBJ1-6; D unresolved. TRBJ1-6 is labeled an ORF, and its function is uncertain. V lost 2 bases and J lost 3, with 8 bases in between. The CDR3 loop spans 15 amino acids. The germline V gene has CDR1 LGHNA and CDR2 YNLKQL (reference sequence). CDR3 protein: CASSQSQDYNSPLYF. CDR3 DNA, as far as it was read: TGTGCCAGCAGCCAATCGCAGGACTATAATTCGCCC.

The sample holds a few counts of this clone. Germline and genes here are mouse. The CDR3 end falls 4 residues outside the read, so it is completed with the germline J gene. This CDR3 is also generated by other DNA sequences in the sample. V usage is TRBV19 and J usage is TRBJ2-1, with TRBD1 identical over 7 bases. The germline V gene encodes CDR1 FNHDT and CDR2 SITEND (reference sequence). V shed 0 bases, J shed 4 bases, and the junction held 1 base outside the gene matches. The CDR3 spans 14 residues. The covered CDR3 bases are TGTGCCAGCAGTATAGGGGACAGATATGCT. Protein sequence: CASSIGDRYA. The CDR3 as a whole reads CASSIGDRYAEQFF.

This clone was seen a handful of times. These gene names are mouse names. The CDR3 end lies 4 residues beyond the end of the read and is filled in from the germline J gene. The chain links TRBV19 to TRBJ2-2, with D tentatively TRBD1 (6 bases). The CDR3 length is 15 residues. V shed 4 bases and J shed 1 base, with 11 bases lying between them. Looked up from germline, CDR1 is FNHDT and CDR2 is SITEND (reference sequence). CDR3 amino acids: CASSSNRENTGQLYF. The covered CDR3 bases are TGTGCCAGCAGTTCCAACAGGGAAAACACCGGG.

This clone was seen a handful of times. The listed genes are named as in mouse. The CDR3 end falls 4 residues outside the read, so it is completed with the germline J gene. This rearrangement joins TRBV13-1 to TRBJ2-1; a weak D match, TRBD1 (6 bases). CDR1 and CDR2 (germline): NSHNY, SYGAGN. CDR3 length equals 16 residues. CDR3 protein: CASSDAPGRRGAEQFF. CDR3 bases read: TGTGCCAGCAGTGATGCCCCGGGACGGAGGGGGGCT.

Regarding this clone: The listed genes are named as in mouse. The read finishes 4 residues shy of the CDR3 end, and the germline J gene is used to complete it. This CDR3 is also generated by other DNA sequences in the sample. This sequence joins TRBV13-1 and TRBJ2-1, with 8 bases fitting TRBD2. The junction had 8 bases not matched to a gene; V was cut back by 5 bases and J by 4 bases. CDR1 is NSHNY, CDR2 SYGAGN, per germline. The CDR3 loop spans 15 amino acids. The sequenced CDR3 bases are TGTGCCAGCAGCGCCGACTGGGGAGGGTATGCT. Its protein product is CASSADWGGYA. Given in full, the CDR3 is CASSADWGGYAEQFF.

With regard to this clone: Mouse gene names apply. The sequenced CDR3 bases are TGCACCTGCAGTCTCCGGGACAGGGCGGACACA. It specifies CTCSLRDRADT. The entire CDR3 sequence reads CTCSLRDRADTEVFF. The chain joins TRBV1 to TRBJ1-1, with TRBD1 matching 9 bases. The read finishes 4 residues shy of the CDR3 end, and the germline J gene is used to complete it. V was clipped by 5 bases and J by 3 bases; unmatched bases: 7. CDR1 is NSQYPW, CDR2 LRSPGD, per germline (reference sequence). The CDR3 length is 15 residues.

This clone has a handful of counts. The germline and genes are mouse ones. The read is 4 residues too short to cover the CDR3 end, so that end is filled in from the germline J gene. The rearrangement joins TRBV31 to TRBJ2-1, with TRBD2 identical over 7 bases. The CDR3 runs to 13 residues. CDR1 and CDR2 (germline): GKSSPN, SITVG. The chain's CDR3 is CAWRTGALAEQFF. The sequenced part of the CDR3 DNA is TGTGCCTGGAGAACTGGGGCCCTCGCT.

There are a few counts of this clone. Gene labels here are mouse ones. The sequenced fragment ends 4 residues before the CDR3 boundary, so the rest is inferred from the germline J gene. J is TRBJ1-2 and V is TRBV1; TRBD1 agrees at 7 bases. Germline values: CDR1 NSQYPW, CDR2 LRSPGD (reference sequence). Trimming at V came to 3 bases and at J to 4 bases, leaving 2 bases not matched to a gene. The CDR3 spans 13 residues. This CDR3 reads CTCSATGASDYTF. Incomplete CDR3 DNA: TGCACCTGCAGTGCTACAGGGGCCTCC.

As to this clone: Mouse germline and gene names are used. The observed sequence ends 4 residues before the CDR3 terminus, with the missing tail filled in from the germline J gene. V gene TRBV13-3 combines with J gene TRBJ2-1; 10 bases are shared with TRBD1. The CDR3 totals 14 residues. Germline CDR1 and CDR2: NNHDY and SYVADS. CDR3 region: CASRDRGAGAEQFF. The DNA read from the CDR3 is TGTGCCAGCAGGGACAGGGGGGCGGGAGCT.

Concerning this clone: Here the gene names and germline are mouse. The read stops 4 residues short of the end of the CDR3; the missing end is completed from the germline J gene. The chain employs TRBV19 and TRBJ2-5; 8 nucleotides align to TRBD2. The CDR3 covers 14 residues. V was clipped by 7 bases and J by 2 bases; unmatched bases: 6. CDR1 and CDR2 from the germline V gene are FNHDT and SITEND (reference sequence). The CDR3 bases that were read are TGTGCCAGCTCCCGGGGGGGCGGCCAAGAC. Protein sequence: CASSRGGGQD. In full, the CDR3 reads CASSRGGGQDTQYF.

Many counts were recorded for this clone. Mouse names are used for the genes. The read comes to an end 4 residues before the CDR3 does, leaving the germline J gene to fill in the end. The chain uses TRBV17 and TRBJ2-1; D ambiguous. This CDR3 spans 14 amino acids. V lost 2 bases to trimming and J lost 4 bases, with 9 bases between them. From germline, CDR1 is MNHDT and CDR2 YYDKIL. Incomplete CDR3 DNA: TGTGCTAGCAGTAGAAATCACAGATATGCT. This codes for CASSRNHRYA. The entire CDR3 protein reads CASSRNHRYAEQFF.

This clone showed up just a few times. The germline and genes are mouse ones. The read stops 4 residues short of the end of the CDR3; the missing end is completed from the germline J gene. Other DNA sequences in this sample translate to the same CDR3. This chain connects TRBV13-1 to TRBJ2-5; 7 nucleotides line up with TRBD2. V was pared by 0 bases and J by 3 bases, with 4 bases of the junction left unmatched. This CDR3 is 15 amino acids long. Germline V CDR1 and CDR2: NSHNY, SYGAGN. The covered CDR3 bases are TGTGCCAGCAGTGATGCTCGGGGGGGACAAGAC. This gives the protein CASSDARGGQD. From start to end, the CDR3 is CASSDARGGQDTQYF.

The table lists this clone with a few counts. Any gene name here is a mouse gene name. The DNA ends 3 residues before the CDR3 does, and the rest of the CDR3 is filled in from the germline J gene. V is TRBV13-3 and J is TRBJ1-6, with 7 bases that match TRBD1. TRBJ1-6 is known as an ORF, though its function is uncertain. CDR1 and CDR2 from the germline V gene are NNHDY and SYVADS. The CDR3 is 16 residues long. Unmatched junction bases numbered 5, after V lost 2 bases and J lost 3 bases. CDR3 protein: CASSDEGARYNSPLYF. The sequenced CDR3 bases are TGTGCCAGCAGTGACGAGGGGGCGCGCTATAATTCGCCC.

A note on this clone: Genes and germline come from the mouse. This CDR3 reads CASSIGTGINTGQLYF. The CDR3 bases that were read are TGTGCCAGCAGTATTGGGACTGGGATAAACACCGGG. The V gene is TRBV19, the J gene TRBJ2-2; 9 bases match TRBD2. Read data end 4 residues before the CDR3 end; the end is taken from the germline J gene. This CDR3 is built from 16 residues. V shed 2 bases and J 1 base; nucleotides not matched to a gene: 3. Germline V lookup: CDR1 FNHDT, CDR2 SITEND (reference sequence).